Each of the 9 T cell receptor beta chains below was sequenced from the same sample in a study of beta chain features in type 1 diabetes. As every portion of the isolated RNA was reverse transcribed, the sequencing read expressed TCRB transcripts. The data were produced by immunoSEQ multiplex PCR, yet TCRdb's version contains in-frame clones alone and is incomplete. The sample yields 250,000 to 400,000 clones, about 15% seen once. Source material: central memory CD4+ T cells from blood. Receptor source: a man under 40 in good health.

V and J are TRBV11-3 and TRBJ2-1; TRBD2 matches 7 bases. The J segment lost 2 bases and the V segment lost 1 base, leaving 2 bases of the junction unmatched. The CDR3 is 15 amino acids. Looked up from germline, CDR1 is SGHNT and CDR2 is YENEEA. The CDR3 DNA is TGTGCCAGCAGCTTAGCGGGGGGAACCTACAATGAGCAGTTCTTC. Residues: CASSLAGGTYNEQFF.

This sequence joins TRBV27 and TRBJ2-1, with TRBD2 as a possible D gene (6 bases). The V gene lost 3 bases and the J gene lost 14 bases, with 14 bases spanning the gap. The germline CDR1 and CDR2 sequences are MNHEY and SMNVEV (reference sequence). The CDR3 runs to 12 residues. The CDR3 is CASSFAGSPEFF. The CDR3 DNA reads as TGTGCCAGCAGTTTTGCGGGGAGTCCCGAGTTCTTC.

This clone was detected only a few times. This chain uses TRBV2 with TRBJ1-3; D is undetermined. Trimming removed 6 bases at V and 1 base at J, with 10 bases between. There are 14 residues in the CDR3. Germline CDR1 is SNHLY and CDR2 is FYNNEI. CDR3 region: CASSRGLSGNTIYF. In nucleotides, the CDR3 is TGTGCCAGCAGCCGGGGTCTTTCTGGAAACACCATATATTTT.

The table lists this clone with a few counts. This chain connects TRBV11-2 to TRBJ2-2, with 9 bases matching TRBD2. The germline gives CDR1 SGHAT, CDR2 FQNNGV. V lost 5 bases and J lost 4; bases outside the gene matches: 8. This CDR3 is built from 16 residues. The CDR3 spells CASSPWGGRGTGELFF. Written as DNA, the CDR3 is TGTGCCAGCAGCCCCTGGGGCGGGAGGGGCACCGGGGAGCTGTTTTTT.

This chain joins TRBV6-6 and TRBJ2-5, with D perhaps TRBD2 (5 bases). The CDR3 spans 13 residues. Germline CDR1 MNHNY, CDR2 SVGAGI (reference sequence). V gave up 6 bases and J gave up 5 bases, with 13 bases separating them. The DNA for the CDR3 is TGTGCCAGCAGCTACAGCCAGCGGGAGACCCAGTACTTC. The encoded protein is CASSYSQRETQYF.

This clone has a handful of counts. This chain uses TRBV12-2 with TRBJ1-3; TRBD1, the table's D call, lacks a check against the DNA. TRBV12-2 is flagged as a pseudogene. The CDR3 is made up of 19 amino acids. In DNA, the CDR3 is TGTGCAAGTCGTCACGAGGGACAGGGTTCCCGCCCCTCTGGAAACACCATATATTTT. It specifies CASRHEGQGSRPSGNTIYF.

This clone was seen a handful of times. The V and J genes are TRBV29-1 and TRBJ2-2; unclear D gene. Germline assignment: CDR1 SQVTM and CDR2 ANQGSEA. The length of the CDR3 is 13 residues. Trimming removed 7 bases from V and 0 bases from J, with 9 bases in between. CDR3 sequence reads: CSAPITNTGELFF. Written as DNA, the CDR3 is TGCAGCGCCCCCATTACGAACACCGGGGAGCTGTTTTTT.

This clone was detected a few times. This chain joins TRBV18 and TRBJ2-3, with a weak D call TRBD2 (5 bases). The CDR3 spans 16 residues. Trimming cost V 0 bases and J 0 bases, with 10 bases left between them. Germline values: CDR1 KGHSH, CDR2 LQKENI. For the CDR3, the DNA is TGTGCCAGCTCACCACCGAAGCGGACGAGCACAGATACGCAGTATTTT. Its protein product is CASSPPKRTSTDTQYF.

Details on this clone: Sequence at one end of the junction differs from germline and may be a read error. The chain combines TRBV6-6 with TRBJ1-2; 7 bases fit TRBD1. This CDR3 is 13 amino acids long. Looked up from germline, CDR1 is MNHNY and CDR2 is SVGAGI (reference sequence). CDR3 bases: TGTGCCATCAGTGAGGGACAGTCCTATGGCTACACCTTC. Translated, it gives CAISEGQSYGYTF.